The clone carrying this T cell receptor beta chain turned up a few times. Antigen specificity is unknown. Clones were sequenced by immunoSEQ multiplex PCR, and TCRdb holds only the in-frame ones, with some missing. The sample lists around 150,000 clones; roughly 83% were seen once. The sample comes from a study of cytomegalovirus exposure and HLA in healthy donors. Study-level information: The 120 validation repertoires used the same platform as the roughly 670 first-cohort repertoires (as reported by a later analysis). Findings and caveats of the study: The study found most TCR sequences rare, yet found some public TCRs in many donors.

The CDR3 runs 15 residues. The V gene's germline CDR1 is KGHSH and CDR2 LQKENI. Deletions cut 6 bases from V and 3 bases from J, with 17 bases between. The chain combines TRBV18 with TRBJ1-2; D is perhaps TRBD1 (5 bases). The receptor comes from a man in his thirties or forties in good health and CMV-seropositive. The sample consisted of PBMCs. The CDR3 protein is CASSPGVLGDYGYTF. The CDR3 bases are TGTGCCAGCTCGCCGGGGGTTCTGGGGGACTATGGCTACACCTTC.